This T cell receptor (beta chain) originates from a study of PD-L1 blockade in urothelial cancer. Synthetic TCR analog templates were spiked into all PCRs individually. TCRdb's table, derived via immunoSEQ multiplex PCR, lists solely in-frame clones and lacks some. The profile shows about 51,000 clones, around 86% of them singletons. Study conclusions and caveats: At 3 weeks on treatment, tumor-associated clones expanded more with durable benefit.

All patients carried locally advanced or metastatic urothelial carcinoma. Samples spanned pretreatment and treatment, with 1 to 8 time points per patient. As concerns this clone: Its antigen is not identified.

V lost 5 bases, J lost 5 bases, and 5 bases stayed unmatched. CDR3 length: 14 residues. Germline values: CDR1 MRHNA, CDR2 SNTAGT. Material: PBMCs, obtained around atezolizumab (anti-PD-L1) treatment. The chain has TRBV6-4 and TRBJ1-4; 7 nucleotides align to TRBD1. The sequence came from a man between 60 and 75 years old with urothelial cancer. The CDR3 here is CASSRDSGNEKLFF. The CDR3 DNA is TGTGCCAGCAGTCGGGACAGCGGGAATGAAAAACTGTTTTTT.